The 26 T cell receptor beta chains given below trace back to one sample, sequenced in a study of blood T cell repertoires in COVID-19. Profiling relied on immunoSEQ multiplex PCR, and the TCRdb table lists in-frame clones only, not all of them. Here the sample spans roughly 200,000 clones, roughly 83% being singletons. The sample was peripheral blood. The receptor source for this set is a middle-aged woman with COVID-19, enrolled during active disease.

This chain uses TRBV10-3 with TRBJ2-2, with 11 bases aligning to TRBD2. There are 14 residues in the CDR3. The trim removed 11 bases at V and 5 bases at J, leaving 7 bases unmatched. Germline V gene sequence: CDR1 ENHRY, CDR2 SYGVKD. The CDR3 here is CAATSGGSTGELFF. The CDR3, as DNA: TGTGCCGCCACTAGCGGGGGCTCGACCGGGGAGCTGTTTTTT.

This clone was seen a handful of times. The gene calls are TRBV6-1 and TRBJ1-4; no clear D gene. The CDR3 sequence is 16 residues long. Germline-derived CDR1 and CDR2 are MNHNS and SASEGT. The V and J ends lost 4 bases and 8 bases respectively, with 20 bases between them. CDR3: CASSADLVAATEKLFF. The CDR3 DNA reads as TGTGCCAGCAGTGCAGACTTGGTCGCTGCTACAGAAAAACTGTTTTTT.

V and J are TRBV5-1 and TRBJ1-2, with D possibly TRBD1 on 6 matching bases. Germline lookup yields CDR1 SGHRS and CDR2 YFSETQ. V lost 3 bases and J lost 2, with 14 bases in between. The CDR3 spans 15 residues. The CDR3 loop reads CASSSRDRSNYGYTF. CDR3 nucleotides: TGCGCCAGCAGCTCCCGAGACAGGAGCAACTATGGCTACACCTTC. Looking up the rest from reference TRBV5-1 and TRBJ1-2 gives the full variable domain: KAGVTQTPRYLIKTRGQQVTLSCSPISGHRSVSWYQQTPGQGLQFLFEYFSETQRNKGNFPGRFSGRQFSNSRSEMNVSTLELGDSALYLCASSSRDRSNYGYTFGSGTRLTVV.

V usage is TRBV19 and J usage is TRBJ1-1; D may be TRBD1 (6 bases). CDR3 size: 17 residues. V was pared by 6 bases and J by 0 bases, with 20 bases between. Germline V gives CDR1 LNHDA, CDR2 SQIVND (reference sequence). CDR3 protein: CASSLTGTQPLNTEAFF. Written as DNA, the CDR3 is TGTGCCAGTAGCCTCACAGGGACCCAACCCTTGAACACTGAAGCTTTCTTT.

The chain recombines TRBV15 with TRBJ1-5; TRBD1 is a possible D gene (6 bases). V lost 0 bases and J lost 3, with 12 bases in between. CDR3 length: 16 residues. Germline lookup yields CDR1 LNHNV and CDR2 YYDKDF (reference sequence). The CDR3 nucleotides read TGTGCCACCAGCAGAGAAGGCAGGGGCCCCAATCAGCCCCAGCATTTT. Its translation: CATSREGRGPNQPQHF.

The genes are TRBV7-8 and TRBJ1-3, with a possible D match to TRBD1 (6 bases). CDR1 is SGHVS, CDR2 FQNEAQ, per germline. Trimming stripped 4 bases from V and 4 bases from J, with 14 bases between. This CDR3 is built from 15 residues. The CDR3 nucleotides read TGTGCCAGCAGCTCACAGGGAAGAACAGGAAACACCATATATTTT. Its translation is CASSSQGRTGNTIYF.

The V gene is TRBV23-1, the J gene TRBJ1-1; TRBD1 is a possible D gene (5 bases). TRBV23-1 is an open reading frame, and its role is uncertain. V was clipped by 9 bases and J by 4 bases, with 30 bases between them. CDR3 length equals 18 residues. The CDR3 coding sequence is TGCGCCAGGCCTTTACTCCCAGGGATTCGCGTCTTAGTCACTGAAGCTTTCTTT. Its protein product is CARPLLPGIRVLVTEAFF.

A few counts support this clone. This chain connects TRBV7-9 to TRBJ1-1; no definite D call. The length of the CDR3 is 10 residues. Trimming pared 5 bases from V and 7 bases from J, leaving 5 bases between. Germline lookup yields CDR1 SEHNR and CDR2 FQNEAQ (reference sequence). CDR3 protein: CASSHFEAFF. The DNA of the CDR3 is TGTGCCAGCAGCCATTTTGAAGCTTTCTTT.

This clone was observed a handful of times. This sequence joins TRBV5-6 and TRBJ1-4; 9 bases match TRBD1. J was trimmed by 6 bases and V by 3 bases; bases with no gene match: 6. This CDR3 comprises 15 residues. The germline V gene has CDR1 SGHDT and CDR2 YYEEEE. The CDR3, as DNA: TGTGCCAGCAGCTCCCGCGGGACAGGGTATGAAAAACTGTTTTTT. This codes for CASSSRGTGYEKLFF.

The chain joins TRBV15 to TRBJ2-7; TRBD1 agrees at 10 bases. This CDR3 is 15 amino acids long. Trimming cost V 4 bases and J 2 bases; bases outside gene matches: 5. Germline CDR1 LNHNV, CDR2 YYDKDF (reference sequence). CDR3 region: CATSKGGQGTYEQYF. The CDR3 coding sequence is TGTGCCACCAGCAAGGGGGGACAGGGGACCTACGAGCAGTACTTC.

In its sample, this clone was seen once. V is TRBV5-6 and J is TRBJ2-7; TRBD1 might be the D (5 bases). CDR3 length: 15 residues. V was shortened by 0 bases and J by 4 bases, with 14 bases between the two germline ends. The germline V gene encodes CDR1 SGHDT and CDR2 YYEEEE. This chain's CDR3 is CASSLAGPAGYEQYF. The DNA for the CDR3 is TGTGCCAGCAGCTTGGCCGGGCCGGCAGGGTACGAGCAGTACTTC.

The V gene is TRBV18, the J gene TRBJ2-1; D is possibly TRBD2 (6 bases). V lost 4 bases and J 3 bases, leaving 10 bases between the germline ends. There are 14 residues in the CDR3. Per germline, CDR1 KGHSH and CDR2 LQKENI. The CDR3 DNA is TGTGCCAGCTCACTCCGGACTATCTACAATGAGCAGTTCTTC. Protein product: CASSLRTIYNEQFF.

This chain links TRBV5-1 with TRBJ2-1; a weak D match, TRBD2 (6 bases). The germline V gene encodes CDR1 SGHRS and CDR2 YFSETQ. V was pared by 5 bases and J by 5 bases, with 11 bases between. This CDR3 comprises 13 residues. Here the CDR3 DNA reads TGCGCCAGCAGGGGGCTAGCGCACAATGAGCAGTTCTTC. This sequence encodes CASRGLAHNEQFF.

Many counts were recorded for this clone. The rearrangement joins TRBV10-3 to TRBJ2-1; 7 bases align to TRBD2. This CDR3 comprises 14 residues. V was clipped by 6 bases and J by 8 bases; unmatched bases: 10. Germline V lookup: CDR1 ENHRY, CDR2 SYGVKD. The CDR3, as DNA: TGTGCCATCAGCTCCGGGACTAAGATCCATGAGCAGTTCTTC. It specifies CAISSGTKIHEQFF.

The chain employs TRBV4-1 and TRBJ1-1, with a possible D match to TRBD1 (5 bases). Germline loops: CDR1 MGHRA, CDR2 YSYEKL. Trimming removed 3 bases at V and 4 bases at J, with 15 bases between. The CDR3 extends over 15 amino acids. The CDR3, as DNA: TGCGCCAGCAGCCACATGGGGCGGGGGGTCACTGAAGCTTTCTTT. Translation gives CASSHMGRGVTEAFF.

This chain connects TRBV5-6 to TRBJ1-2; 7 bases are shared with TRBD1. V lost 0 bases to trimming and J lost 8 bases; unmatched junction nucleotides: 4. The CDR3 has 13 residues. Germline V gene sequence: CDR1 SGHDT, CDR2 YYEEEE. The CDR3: CASSLVGTEGYTF. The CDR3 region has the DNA TGTGCCAGCAGCTTGGTCGGGACAGAGGGCTACACCTTC.

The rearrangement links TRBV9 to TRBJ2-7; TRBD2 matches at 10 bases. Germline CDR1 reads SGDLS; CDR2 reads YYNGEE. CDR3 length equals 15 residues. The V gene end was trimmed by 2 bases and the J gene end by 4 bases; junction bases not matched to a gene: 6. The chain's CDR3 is CASSVSTSGLYEQYF. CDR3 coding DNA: TGTGCCAGCAGCGTCTCGACTAGCGGGTTGTACGAGCAGTACTTC.

This chain's CDR3 is CSVLKRGFEQFF. CDR3 nucleotide sequence: TGCAGCGTACTAAAGCGGGGCTTTGAGCAGTTCTTC. This rearrangement joins TRBV29-1 to TRBJ2-1; 7 bases are shared with TRBD2. J lost 9 bases, V lost 6 bases, and 8 bases had no gene match. This CDR3 spans 12 amino acids. Germline V gives CDR1 SQVTM, CDR2 ANQGSEA.

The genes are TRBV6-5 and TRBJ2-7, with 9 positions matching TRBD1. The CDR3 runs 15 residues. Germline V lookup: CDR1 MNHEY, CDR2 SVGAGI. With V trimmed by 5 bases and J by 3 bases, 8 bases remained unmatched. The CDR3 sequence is CASSKPGTGSYEQYF. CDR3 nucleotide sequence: TGTGCCAGCAGTAAACCCGGGACAGGGAGCTACGAGCAGTACTTC.

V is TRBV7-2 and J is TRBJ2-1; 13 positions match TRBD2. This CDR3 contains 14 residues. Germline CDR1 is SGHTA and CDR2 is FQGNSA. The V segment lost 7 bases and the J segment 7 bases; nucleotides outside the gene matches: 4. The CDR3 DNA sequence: TGTGCCAGCAAACTAGCGGGGGGGCGAAATGAGCAGTTCTTC. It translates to CASKLAGGRNEQFF.

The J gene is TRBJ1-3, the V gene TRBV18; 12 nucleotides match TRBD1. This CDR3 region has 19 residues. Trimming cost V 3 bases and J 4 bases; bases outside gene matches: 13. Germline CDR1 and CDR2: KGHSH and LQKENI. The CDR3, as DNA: TGTGCCAGCTCACCGTACCACGGGACAGGGGGCCTCTCCGGAAACACCATATATTTT. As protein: CASSPYHGTGGLSGNTIYF.

DNA of the CDR3: TGTGCCAGTCGTGGGGGACAAGCGAGGATCACAGATACGCAGTATTTT. This encodes CASRGGQARITDTQYF. The V and J genes are TRBV19 and TRBJ2-3, with a tentative D call TRBD1 (6 bases). CDR1 and CDR2 from the germline V gene are LNHDA and SQIVND (reference sequence). CDR3 length: 16 amino acids. Trimming cost V 8 bases and J 2 bases, with 20 bases left between them.

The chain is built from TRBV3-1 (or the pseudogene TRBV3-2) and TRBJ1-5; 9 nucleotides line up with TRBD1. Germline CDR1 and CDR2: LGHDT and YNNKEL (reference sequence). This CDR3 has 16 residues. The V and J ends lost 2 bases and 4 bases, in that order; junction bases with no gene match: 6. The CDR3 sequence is CASSQPTGGRNQPQHF. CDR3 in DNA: TGTGCCAGCAGCCAACCGACAGGGGGTCGGAATCAGCCCCAGCATTTT.

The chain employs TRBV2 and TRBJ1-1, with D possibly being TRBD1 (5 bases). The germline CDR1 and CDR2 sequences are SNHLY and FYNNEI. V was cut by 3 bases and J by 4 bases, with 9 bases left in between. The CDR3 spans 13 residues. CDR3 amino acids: CASSETGGTEAFF. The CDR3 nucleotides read TGTGCCAGCAGTGAGACCGGGGGCACTGAAGCTTTCTTT.

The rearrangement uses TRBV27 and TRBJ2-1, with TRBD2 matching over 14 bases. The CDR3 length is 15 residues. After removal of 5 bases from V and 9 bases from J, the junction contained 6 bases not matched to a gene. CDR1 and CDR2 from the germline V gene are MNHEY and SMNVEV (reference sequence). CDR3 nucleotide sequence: TGTGCCAGCAGTCGGGGACTAGCGGGAGTCCTTGAGCAGTTCTTC. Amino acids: CASSRGLAGVLEQFF.

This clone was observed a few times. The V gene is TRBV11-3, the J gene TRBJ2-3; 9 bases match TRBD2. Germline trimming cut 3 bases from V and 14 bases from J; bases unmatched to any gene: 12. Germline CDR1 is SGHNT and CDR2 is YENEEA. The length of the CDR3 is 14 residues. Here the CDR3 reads CASSLQFAGGPLYF. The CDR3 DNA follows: TGTGCCAGCAGCTTGCAGTTCGCGGGGGGGCCTCTGTATTTT.